This is a list of T cell receptor beta chains from one sample in a study of control samples from healthy donors and cancer patients. Only in-frame clones appear in the TCRdb table, and some are missing; sequencing was by immunoSEQ multiplex PCR. Among about 150,000 clones, about 94% were seen once, and the ten largest hold 0.68%. Material: blood. The receptors were sampled from a woman aged 25 to 39 in good health. Each CDR3 is given without its conserved first and last residue.

CDR3 length | J gene | V gene | CDR3 protein
13 | TRBJ1-4 | TRBV28 | ASIPGKGGSEKLF
14 | TRBJ2-7 | TRBV18 | ASSPLRLAGSGEQY
12 | TRBJ1-1 | TRBV30 | AWTQEGANTEAF
12 | TRBJ2-7 | TRBV6-2/TRBV6-3 | ASIPLAGAYEQY
13 | TRBJ2-1 | TRBV19 | ASSKRLIPYNEQF
10 | TRBJ1-2 | TRBV5-4 | ASSLEQGGYT
15 | TRBJ1-4 | TRBV7-9 | ASSLIPRQGSNEKLF
13 | TRBJ2-3 | TRBV7-9 | ASSLPRQITDTQY
11 | TRBJ2-3 | TRBV7-2 | ASSLGWVDTQY
15 | TRBJ2-7 | TRBV4-1 | ASSQGPPDSGIYEQY
12 | TRBJ2-2 | TRBV4-1 | ASSLAGVTGELF
11 | TRBJ2-1 | TRBV2 | ASSEGAWNEQF
17 | TRBJ1-6 | TRBV27 | ASSFNQRRPGSYNSPLH
13 | TRBJ2-5 | TRBV5-4 | ASSVSTQRTETQY
15 | TRBJ1-1 | TRBV29-1 | SVEEVPGDSPGTEAF
13 | TRBJ2-1 | TRBV4-2 | ASSSSGGAPDEQF
13 | TRBJ1-1 | TRBV5-1 | ASSLTVTGGTEAF
12 | TRBJ1-5 | TRBV4-3 | ASSRYTDVQPQH
12 | TRBJ2-2 | TRBV28 | ASSPSKNTGELF
10 | TRBJ2-1 | TRBV29-1 | SVEDPGTSLF
13 | TRBJ1-5 | TRBV19 | ASSLRDGYNQPQH
11 | TRBJ2-3 | TRBV4-1 | ASSQRAPDTQY
13 | TRBJ1-1 | TRBV7-2 | ASSFWGGQTTEAF
14 | TRBJ2-2 | TRBV11-3 | ASSFWASGNTGELF
16 | TRBJ2-5 | TRBV3-1/TRBV3-2 | ASSPPTTTSGRVETQY
14 | TRBJ2-3 | TRBV15 | ATSRVTSGITDTQY
16 | TRBJ2-5 | TRBV9 | ASSEAGTTPGLGQTQY
13 | TRBJ2-7 | TRBV28 | ASTSEGFPSAEQY
11 | TRBJ1-1 | TRBV6-5 | ASSPGIGAEAF
15 | TRBJ2-7 | TRBV6-1 | ASSEAPIRDRPYEQY
15 | TRBJ2-3 | TRBV5-6 | ASSPHNRDTPTWTQY
12 | TRBJ1-2 | TRBV7-2 | ASSPAGGDRGYT
15 | TRBJ1-5 | TRBV4-1 | ASSLYLQGEVNQPQH
11 | TRBJ2-2 | TRBV6-2/TRBV6-3 | ASSYRDTGELF
11 | TRBJ1-2 | TRBV12-3/TRBV12-4 | ASSSDSYYGYT
13 | TRBJ2-7 | TRBV6-5 | ASSGLAGGSYEQY
12 | TRBJ1-2 | TRBV4-1 | ASSQGPGHYGYT